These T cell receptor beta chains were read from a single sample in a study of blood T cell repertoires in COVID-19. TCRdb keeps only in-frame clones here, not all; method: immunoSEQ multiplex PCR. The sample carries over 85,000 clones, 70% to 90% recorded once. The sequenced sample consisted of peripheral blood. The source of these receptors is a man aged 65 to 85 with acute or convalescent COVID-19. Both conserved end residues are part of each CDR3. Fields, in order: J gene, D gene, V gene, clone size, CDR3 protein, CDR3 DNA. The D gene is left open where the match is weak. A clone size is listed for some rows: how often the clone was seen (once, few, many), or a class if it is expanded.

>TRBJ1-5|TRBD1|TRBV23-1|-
CASSRAGQGGSNQPQHF
TGCGCCAGCAGTCGAGCCGGACAGGGGGGCTCCAATCAGCCCCAGCATTTT
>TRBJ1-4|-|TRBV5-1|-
CASSPDSSPNEKLFF
TGCGCCAGCAGCCCGGACAGTTCCCCTAATGAAAAACTGTTTTTT
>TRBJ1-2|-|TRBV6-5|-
CASSYSFGGRGYTF
TGTGCCAGCAGTTACTCTTTCGGCGGTCGGGGCTACACCTTC
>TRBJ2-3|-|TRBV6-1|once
CASSEAGGGGADTQYF
TGTGCCAGCAGTGAAGCTGGAGGGGGGGGTGCAGATACGCAGTATTTT
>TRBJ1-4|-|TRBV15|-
CATSRVELEKLFF
TGTGCCACCAGCAGAGTGGAACTAGAAAAACTGTTTTTT
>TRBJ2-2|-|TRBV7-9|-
CASSFSGTANTGELFF
TGTGCCAGCAGCTTCTCCGGGACTGCGAACACCGGGGAGCTGTTTTTT
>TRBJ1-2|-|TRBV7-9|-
CASSFQAKEGYTF
TGTGCCAGCAGCTTCCAAGCCAAGGAGGGCTACACCTTC
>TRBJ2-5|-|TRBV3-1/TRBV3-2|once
CASRPTGMETQYF
TGTGCCAGCAGACCTACGGGGATGGAGACCCAGTACTTC
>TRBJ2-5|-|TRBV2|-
CASSEARFQETQYF
TGTGCCAGCAGTGAAGCCCGGTTCCAAGAGACCCAGTACTTC
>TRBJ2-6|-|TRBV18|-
CASSPLVQPGANVLTF
TGTGCCAGCTCACCACTCGTACAACCTGGGGCCAACGTCCTGACTTTC
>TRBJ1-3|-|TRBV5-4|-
CASSLRHVTGNTIYF
TGTGCCAGCAGCCTACGACATGTCACTGGAAACACCATATATTTT
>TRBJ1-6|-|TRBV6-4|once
CASSDSGGESPLHF
TGTGCCAGCAGTGACTCTGGGGGGGAGTCACCCCTCCACTTT
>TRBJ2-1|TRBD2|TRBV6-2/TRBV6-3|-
CASSYRASGLNEQFF
TGTGCCAGCAGTTACAGGGCTAGCGGGTTAAATGAGCAGTTCTTC
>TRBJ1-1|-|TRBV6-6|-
CASSYGAPNTEAFF
TGTGCCAGCAGTTACGGGGCGCCCAACACTGAAGCTTTCTTT
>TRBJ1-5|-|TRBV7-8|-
CASSLPANEGDQPQHF
TGTGCCAGCAGCTTACCGGCAAATGAGGGGGATCAGCCCCAGCATTTT
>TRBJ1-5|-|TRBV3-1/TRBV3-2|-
CASSLRINQPQHF
TGTGCCAGCAGCCTTCGTATAAATCAGCCCCAGCATTTT
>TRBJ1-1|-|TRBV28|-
CASSSRDKNTEAFF
TGTGCCAGCAGTTCACGGGACAAGAACACTGAAGCTTTCTTT
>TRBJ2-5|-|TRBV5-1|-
CASSLLGAPNQETQYF
TGCGCCAGCAGCCTGTTGGGGGCACCTAATCAAGAGACCCAGTACTTC
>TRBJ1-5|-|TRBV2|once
CATSQSYSNQPQHF
TGTGCCACTTCACAGTCTTATAGCAATCAGCCCCAGCATTTT
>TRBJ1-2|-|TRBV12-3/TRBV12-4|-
CASSLDRNYGYTF
TGTGCCAGCAGCCTGGACAGAAACTATGGCTACACCTTC
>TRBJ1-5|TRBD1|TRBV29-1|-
CSVIGQGASQPQHF
TGCAGCGTTATCGGACAGGGGGCTAGTCAGCCCCAGCATTTT
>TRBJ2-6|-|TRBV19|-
CASVGQAGANVLTF
TGTGCCAGTGTCGGTCAGGCCGGGGCCAACGTCCTGACTTTC
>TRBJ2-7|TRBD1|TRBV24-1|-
CATRNHMDRTYEQYF
TGTGCCACCCGTAACCATATGGACAGGACATACGAGCAGTACTTC
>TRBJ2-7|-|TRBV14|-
CASSQDRGRAYEQYF
TGTGCCAGCAGCCAAGATCGAGGCAGGGCCTACGAGCAGTACTTC
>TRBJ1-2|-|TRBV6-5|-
CASSYFFDQGYTF
TGTGCCAGCAGTTATTTTTTTGATCAGGGCTACACCTTC
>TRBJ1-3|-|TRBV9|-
CASSVADTFRSGNTIYF
TGTGCCAGCAGCGTAGCGGACACTTTCCGCTCTGGAAACACCATATATTTT
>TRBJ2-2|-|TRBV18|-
CASSPVEGNTGELFF
TGTGCCAGCTCACCTGTGGAGGGGAACACCGGGGAGCTGTTTTTT
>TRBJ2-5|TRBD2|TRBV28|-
CASRTTQLAGPRETQYF
TGTGCCAGCAGAACGACCCAGTTAGCGGGGCCCAGGGAGACCCAGTACTTC
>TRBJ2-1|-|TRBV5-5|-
CASSLDRAERHEQFF
TGTGCCAGCAGCTTAGACCGGGCCGAGCGGCATGAGCAGTTCTTC
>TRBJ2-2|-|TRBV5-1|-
CASSLPVGGPGELFF
TGCGCCAGCAGCTTGCCTGTTGGGGGCCCCGGGGAGCTGTTTTTT
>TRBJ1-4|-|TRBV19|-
CASSSTGGEKLFF
TGTGCCAGTAGCTCGACAGGAGGTGAAAAACTGTTTTTT
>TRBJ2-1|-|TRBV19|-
CASSLGAFRDSRYNEQFF
TGTGCCAGTAGTTTAGGGGCGTTTAGGGACTCTCGTTACAATGAGCAGTTCTTC
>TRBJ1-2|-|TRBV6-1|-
CASSETQGSYGYTF
TGTGCCAGCAGTGAAACACAGGGTTCGTATGGCTACACCTTC
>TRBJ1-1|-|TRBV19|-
CASTLRVGTEAFF
TGTGCCAGTACTCTCAGGGTTGGCACTGAAGCTTTCTTT
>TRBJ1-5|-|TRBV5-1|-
CASSLGTPDQPQHF
TGCGCCAGCAGCTTGGGTACTCCCGATCAGCCCCAGCATTTT
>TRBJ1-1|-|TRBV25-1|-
CASSPQGRVGAFF
TGTGCCAGCAGTCCACAGGGACGGGTTGGTGCTTTCTTT
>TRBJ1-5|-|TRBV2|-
CASTELQSNQPQHF
TGTGCTTCGACAGAGCTCCAGAGCAATCAGCCCCAGCATTTT
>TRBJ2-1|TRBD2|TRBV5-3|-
CARSAPSLAGGNEQFF
TGTGCCAGAAGCGCGCCCTCACTAGCGGGGGGGAATGAGCAGTTCTTC
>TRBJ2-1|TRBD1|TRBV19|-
CASSMTGWNEQFF
TGTGCCAGTAGTATGACAGGGTGGAATGAGCAGTTCTTC
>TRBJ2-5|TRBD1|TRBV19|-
CASSILGGEETQYF
TGTGCCAGTAGTATATTAGGGGGCGAGGAGACCCAGTACTTC
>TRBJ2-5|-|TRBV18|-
CASSPRTVQETQYF
TGTGCCAGCTCACCGCGGACAGTACAAGAGACCCAGTACTTC
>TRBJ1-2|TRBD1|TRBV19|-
CASSSRDRPTYGYTF
TGTGCCAGTAGTTCCCGGGACAGACCCACCTATGGCTACACCTTC
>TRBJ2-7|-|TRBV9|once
CASSVGAGANYEQYF
TGTGCCAGCAGCGTAGGTGCGGGGGCCAACTACGAGCAGTACTTC
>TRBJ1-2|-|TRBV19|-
CASTRTGGNGYTF
TGTGCCAGTACCCGCACTGGAGGGAATGGCTACACCTTC
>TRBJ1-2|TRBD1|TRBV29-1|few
CSAWDRDNYGYTF
TGCAGCGCCTGGGACAGGGACAACTATGGCTACACCTTC
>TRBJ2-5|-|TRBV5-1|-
CASSFGPGGETQYF
TGCGCCAGCAGCTTCGGCCCCGGCGGTGAGACCCAGTACTTC
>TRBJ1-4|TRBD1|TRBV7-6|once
CASSLVGTGLGKLFF
TGTGCCAGCAGCTTAGTCGGGACAGGGCTTGGAAAACTGTTTTTT
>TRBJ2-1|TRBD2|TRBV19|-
CASSIPGGAGNEQFF
TGTGCCAGTAGTATACCCGGGGGGGCTGGAAATGAGCAGTTCTTC
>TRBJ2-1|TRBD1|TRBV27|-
CATTGQGAYNEQFF
TGTGCCACCACTGGACAGGGCGCCTACAATGAGCAGTTCTTC
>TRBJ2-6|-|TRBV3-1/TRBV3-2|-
CASSPNLQGFAGANVLTF
TGTGCCAGCAGCCCTAACCTACAGGGTTTCGCTGGGGCCAACGTCCTGACTTTC
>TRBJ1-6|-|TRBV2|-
CASIPPGREASNSPLHF
TGTGCCAGCATACCCCCTGGACGGGAGGCAAGTAATTCACCCCTCCACTTT
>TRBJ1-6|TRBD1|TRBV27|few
CASSPPGQGAGSPLHF
TGTGCCAGCAGTCCCCCGGGACAGGGGGCTGGGTCACCCCTCCACTTT
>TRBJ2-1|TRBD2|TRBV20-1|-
CSASSVGTSGIYNEQFF
TGCAGTGCTAGTTCCGTTGGGACTAGCGGGATTTACAATGAGCAGTTCTTC
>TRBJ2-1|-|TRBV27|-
CASSYWPEREQFF
TGTGCCAGCAGTTATTGGCCGGAGAGGGAGCAGTTCTTC
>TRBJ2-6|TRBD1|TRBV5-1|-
CASSQDRGGRGANVLTF
TGCGCCAGCAGCCAGGACAGGGGTGGTAGAGGGGCCAACGTCCTGACTTTC
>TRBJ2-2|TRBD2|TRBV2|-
CASSGRPSGVGELFF
TGTGCCAGCAGTGGGCGCCCTAGCGGGGTCGGGGAGCTGTTTTTT
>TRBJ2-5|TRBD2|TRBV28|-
CASTMGGVAETQYF
TGTGCCAGCACCATGGGGGGGGTTGCGGAGACCCAGTACTTC
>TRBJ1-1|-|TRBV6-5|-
CASSSRVEGAEAFF
TGTGCCAGCAGCTCGAGGGTTGAAGGTGCTGAAGCTTTCTTT
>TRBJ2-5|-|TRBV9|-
CASTVSQTGETQYF
TGTGCCAGCACGGTCTCCCAGACAGGAGAGACCCAGTACTTC
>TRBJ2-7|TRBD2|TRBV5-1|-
CASSLGRGGTYEQYF
TGCGCCAGCAGCTTGGGACGGGGAGGGACCTACGAGCAGTACTTC